Each of the 27 T cell receptor beta chains below was sequenced from the same sample in a study of T cell responses to AZD1222 COVID-19 vaccine. Sequenced by immunoSEQ multiplex PCR; TCRdb stores in-frame clones only, minus some. Altogether 90,000 to 150,000 clones are present, 87% being singletons, with the ten largest covering approximately 1.1%. Specimen: peripheral blood, collected on day 0 of AZD1222 vaccination. These receptors were taken from an adult in good health.

The rearrangement uses TRBV12-3 or TRBV12-4 and TRBJ1-1, with a tentative D call TRBD1 (5 bases). V gave up 6 bases and J gave up 1 base, with 6 bases separating them. The CDR3 loop spans 12 amino acids. This CDR3 reads CASRQGNTEAFF. The CDR3 DNA follows: TGTGCCAGCAGGCAGGGGAACACTGAAGCTTTCTTT.

This clone is a singleton in its sample. J is TRBJ2-3 and V is TRBV15, with D uncertain. CDR3 length: 13 residues. The V and J ends lost 0 bases and 2 bases respectively, with 3 bases between them. Looked up from germline, CDR1 is LNHNV and CDR2 is YYDKDF (reference sequence). The CDR3 DNA follows: TGTGCCACCAGCAGAGAACCCACAGATACGCAGTATTTT. Translating it yields CATSREPTDTQYF. Complete variable domain (other parts from reference TRBV15 and TRBJ2-3): DAMVIQNPRYQVTQFGKPVTLSCSQTLNHNVMYWYQQKSSQAPKLLFHYYDKDFNNEADTPDNFQSRRPNTSFCFLDIRSPGLGDTAMYLCATSREPTDTQYFGPGTRLTVL.

The V and J genes are TRBV6-5 and TRBJ2-7; perhaps TRBD2 as D (6 bases). Trimming pared 6 bases from V and 1 base from J, leaving 13 bases between. Germline CDR1 MNHEY, CDR2 SVGAGI. The CDR3 has 14 residues. CDR3 region: CASRGGAGSYEQYF. As DNA, the CDR3 is TGTGCCAGCAGGGGAGGTGCAGGTTCCTACGAGCAGTACTTC.

The genes are TRBV7-2 and TRBJ2-1; 9 positions agree with TRBD2. The CDR3 has 15 residues. Unmatched junction bases numbered 5, after V lost 5 bases and J lost 3 bases. Germline V gene sequence: CDR1 SGHTA, CDR2 FQGNSA. The CDR3 DNA is TGTGCCAGCAGCCCAAGCGGGGGGTACTACAATGAGCAGTTCTTC. Its protein is CASSPSGGYYNEQFF.

The chain combines TRBV4-2 with TRBJ1-2; no definite D call. The CDR3 consists of 12 residues. V was trimmed by 4 bases and J by 8 bases, leaving 11 bases between them. Germline CDR1 LGHNA, CDR2 YNFKEQ. The CDR3 spells CASSPTMGGYTF. The CDR3 nucleotides read TGTGCCAGCAGCCCTACAATGGGCGGCTACACCTTC.

V and J are TRBV20-1 and TRBJ1-6; 9 bases are a match to TRBD1. There are 15 residues in the CDR3. Germline assignment: CDR1 DFQATT and CDR2 SNEGSKA (reference sequence). V trimming: 3 bases; J trimming: 9 bases; junction bases outside the gene matches: 9. CDR3 sequence: CSASDGTGQSSPLHF. In DNA, the CDR3 is TGCAGTGCTAGTGATGGGACAGGGCAGAGTTCACCCCTCCACTTT.

This chain connects TRBV10-3 to TRBJ1-2; 10 nucleotides match TRBD1. Germline CDR1 and CDR2: ENHRY and SYGVKD. The CDR3 runs to 15 residues. After removal of 6 bases from V and 7 bases from J, the junction contained 11 bases not matched to a gene. CDR3 protein: CAISGTGEGTGGYTF. The CDR3 region has the DNA TGTGCCATCAGCGGGACAGGGGAAGGAACGGGTGGCTACACCTTC.

The genes are TRBV7-8 and TRBJ1-5; 8 bases fit TRBD1. With V trimmed by 5 bases and J by 5 bases, 2 bases remained unmatched. Germline V gene sequence: CDR1 SGHVS, CDR2 FQNEAQ. This CDR3 has 13 residues. This CDR3 reads CASSRQGYQPQHF. The CDR3 DNA follows: TGTGCCAGCAGCCGACAGGGGTATCAGCCCCAGCATTTT.

V usage is TRBV7-2 and J usage is TRBJ2-2; TRBD2 matches at 9 bases. The CDR3 covers 15 residues. Germline CDR1 and CDR2: SGHTA and FQGNSA. V was clipped by 1 base and J by 6 bases; unmatched bases: 3. CDR3 coding DNA: TGTGCCAGCAGCTTAGTGGCGGGGGGGCCCGGGGAGCTGTTTTTT. Residues: CASSLVAGGPGELFF.

The rearrangement links TRBV6-5 to TRBJ1-1, with 7 bases that match TRBD1. This CDR3 comprises 15 residues. CDR1 and CDR2 (germline): MNHEY, SVGAGI. J gave up 4 bases and V 5 bases, and 10 bases lay outside the gene matches. CDR3 nucleotides: TGTGCCAGCAGTACAAGACAGGGTAGGGGCACTGAAGCTTTCTTT. Translation: CASSTRQGRGTEAFF.

This clone was seen a handful of times. J is TRBJ2-3 and V is TRBV5-1, with a possible D match to TRBD2 (6 bases). V lost 0 bases and J 2 bases, leaving 13 bases between the germline ends. The germline CDR1 and CDR2 sequences are SGHRS and YFSETQ. The CDR3 covers 16 residues. The CDR3 nucleotides read TGCGCCAGCAGCTTGGATTCGGCGGGGACCACAGATACGCAGTATTTT. This encodes CASSLDSAGTTDTQYF.

The genes are TRBV19 and TRBJ2-5; D unresolved. Trimming shortened V by 3 bases and J by 5 bases, and 16 bases separated the two germline ends. The germline gives CDR1 LNHDA, CDR2 SQIVND (reference sequence). The CDR3 is 15 residues long. DNA of the CDR3: TGTGCCAGTAGTATCGCGCAGGTTTTCGGGGAGACCCAGTACTTC. This encodes CASSIAQVFGETQYF.

The chain joins TRBV4-3 to TRBJ1-1, with D possibly TRBD1 on 6 matching bases. The CDR3 has 18 amino acids. With 0 bases removed from V and 0 bases from J, the gap between germline ends came to 17 bases. The germline V gene encodes CDR1 LGHNA and CDR2 YSLEER. The CDR3 reads CASSQDPPIQGMNTEAFF. CDR3 bases: TGCGCCAGCAGCCAAGATCCTCCCATACAGGGTATGAACACTGAAGCTTTCTTT.

CDR3 DNA sequence: TGTGCCAGCACCGGGACTAGCGGGGCCTTGGGCACAGATACGCAGTATTTT. Its protein product is CASTGTSGALGTDTQYF. The chain links TRBV5-4 to TRBJ2-3; 13 bases line up with TRBD2. Looked up from germline, CDR1 is SGHNT and CDR2 is YYREEE (reference sequence). V lost 6 bases and J lost 1; bases outside the gene matches: 8. The CDR3 totals 17 residues.

The chain recombines TRBV6-5 with TRBJ1-2, with unresolved D. CDR1 and CDR2 (germline): MNHEY, SVGAGI. Trimming left V 4 bases short and J 8 bases short, with 8 bases between. The CDR3 sequence is 11 residues long. The CDR3 DNA follows: TGTGCCAGCAGTTCACGGGCAGGCTACACCTTC. This sequence encodes CASSSRAGYTF.

This chain connects TRBV10-3 to TRBJ1-6, with D unclear. V gave up 5 bases and J gave up 4 bases, with 6 bases separating them. Germline V gene data show CDR1 as ENHRY and CDR2 as SYGVKD. This CDR3 contains 13 residues. This CDR3 reads CAISSTYNSPLHF. The DNA of the CDR3 is TGTGCCATCAGTTCGACTTATAATTCACCCCTCCACTTT.

The V call is TRBV5-6, the J call TRBJ1-1; D unresolved. Germline CDR1 is SGHDT and CDR2 is YYEEEE. Trimming removed 1 base from V and 5 bases from J, with 6 bases in between. The CDR3 extends over 12 amino acids. CDR3 in amino acids: CASSLRYTEAFF. Written as DNA, the CDR3 is TGTGCCAGCAGCTTGAGGTATACTGAAGCTTTCTTT.

Written as DNA, the CDR3 is TGTGCCATCAGTGACGGCGGGGGACGGACAGATACGCAGTATTTT. This translates into CAISDGGGRTDTQYF. V is TRBV10-3 and J is TRBJ2-3, with 7 bases aligning to TRBD2. The CDR3 contains 15 residues. Germline V gives CDR1 ENHRY, CDR2 SYGVKD. J was trimmed by 3 bases and V by 3 bases; bases with no gene match: 6.

This chain connects TRBV10-3 to TRBJ1-1; TRBD1 matches at 8 bases. This CDR3 spans 13 amino acids. The J segment lost 7 bases and the V segment lost 2 bases, leaving 3 bases of the junction unmatched. Germline lookup yields CDR1 ENHRY and CDR2 SYGVKD. CDR3 residues: CAISEATGVEAFF. CDR3 bases: TGTGCCATCAGTGAGGCGACAGGGGTTGAAGCTTTCTTT.

CDR3 in amino acids: CASSREFSSGANVLTF. Written as DNA, the CDR3 is TGTGCCAGCAGCAGGGAATTCAGCTCTGGGGCCAACGTCCTGACTTTC. The gene calls are TRBV4-2 and TRBJ2-6; D gene unclear. The CDR3 sequence is 16 residues long. V was cut by 5 bases and J by 0 bases, with 11 bases left in between. Germline V CDR1 and CDR2: LGHNA, YNFKEQ.

The J gene is TRBJ2-1, the V gene TRBV7-9; TRBD2 matches at 9 bases. The J segment lost 2 bases and the V segment lost 3 bases, leaving 14 bases of the junction unmatched. In germline, CDR1 is SEHNR, CDR2 FQNEAQ (reference sequence). CDR3 length: 19 amino acids. The CDR3 nucleotides read TGTGCCAGCAGCTTCCCCGAGGGGCTAGCGGGGCCTCCCTACAATGAGCAGTTCTTC. It specifies CASSFPEGLAGPPYNEQFF.

The V call is TRBV4-1, the J call TRBJ2-6; D is perhaps TRBD1 or TRBD2 (5 bases each). V was trimmed by 4 bases and J by 0 bases, leaving 13 bases between them. This CDR3 has 17 residues. The germline CDR1 and CDR2 sequences are MGHRA and YSYEKL. CDR3 DNA sequence: TGCGCCAGCAGCCCCGGGATGGACATCTCTGGGGCCAACGTCCTGACTTTC. It encodes CASSPGMDISGANVLTF.

This chain uses TRBV5-1 with TRBJ2-1; 7 bases match TRBD1. Trimming removed 2 bases from V and 9 bases from J; junction bases left unmatched: 2. Germline V gene sequence: CDR1 SGHRS, CDR2 YFSETQ. The CDR3 spans 12 residues. Written as DNA, the CDR3 is TGCGCCAGCAGCTTACAGGGGACTGAGCAGTTCTTC. Encoded protein: CASSLQGTEQFF.

CDR3 nucleotides: TGTGCCAGCAGTGAAATAGGGTCCTGGGACACCTTC. Its protein is CASSEIGSWDTF. This chain links TRBV6-1 with TRBJ1-2; D not certain. Germline-derived CDR1 and CDR2 are MNHNS and SASEGT. V was pared by 2 bases and J by 12 bases, with 13 bases between. CDR3 length: 12 amino acids.

The rearrangement joins TRBV12-3 or TRBV12-4 to TRBJ1-4; the D is unclear. Trimming cost V 4 bases and J 4 bases, with 7 bases left between them. The CDR3 totals 13 residues. CDR3 sequence: CASSSVHNEKLFF. In nucleotides, the CDR3 is TGTGCCAGCAGTTCGGTCCATAATGAAAAACTGTTTTTT.

V gene TRBV6-6 combines with J gene TRBJ2-7, with 10 bases identical to TRBD2. With V trimmed by 5 bases and J by 2 bases, 9 bases remained unmatched. The CDR3 is 16 amino acids. CDR1 MNHNY and CDR2 SVGAGI come from the germline V gene (reference sequence). CDR3 nucleotides: TGTGCCAGCAGTCGAACCTGGACTAGCGGAACCTACGAGCAGTACTTC. Its translation: CASSRTWTSGTYEQYF.

This clone was observed a few times. The rearrangement uses TRBV7-6 and TRBJ2-7, with D possibly matching TRBD1 (7 bases). Germline V gene sequence: CDR1 SGHVS, CDR2 FNYEAQ. Deletions cut 5 bases from V and 7 bases from J, with 27 bases between. The CDR3 totals 17 residues. CDR3 sequence reads: CASSPRGVGDGPGEQYF. The CDR3 DNA is TGTGCCAGCAGCCCCAGGGGGGTTGGGGATGGACCGGGTGAGCAGTACTTC. Variable domain in full (rest from reference TRBV7-6 and TRBJ2-7): GAGVSQSPRYKVTKRGQDVALRCDPISGHVSLYWYRQALGQGPEFLTYFNYEAQQDKSGLPNDRFSAERPEGSISTLTIQRTEQRDSAMYRCASSPRGVGDGPGEQYFGPGTRLTVT.